This TCR beta chain was captured in a study of blood T cell repertoires in COVID-19. This CDR3 has 17 residues. The V segment lost 2 bases and the J segment 5 bases; nucleotides outside the gene matches: 9. Germline V gives CDR1 LGHDT, CDR2 YNNKEL (reference sequence). Sequenced by immunoSEQ multiplex PCR; TCRdb stores in-frame clones only, minus some. Of fewer than 300,000 clones in the sample, approximately 88% were seen once. The source material was PBMCs or T cells enriched from blood (not recorded which). The receptor's source is a woman aged 35 to 49 with acute COVID-19. The chain recombines TRBV3-1 (or the pseudogene TRBV3-2) with TRBJ1-6; 7 nucleotides align to TRBD1. The CDR3 DNA reads TGTGCCAGCAGCCAAAGACTCACCGGGACAGATAATTCACCCCTCCACTTT. It is translated as CASSQRLTGTDNSPLHF.